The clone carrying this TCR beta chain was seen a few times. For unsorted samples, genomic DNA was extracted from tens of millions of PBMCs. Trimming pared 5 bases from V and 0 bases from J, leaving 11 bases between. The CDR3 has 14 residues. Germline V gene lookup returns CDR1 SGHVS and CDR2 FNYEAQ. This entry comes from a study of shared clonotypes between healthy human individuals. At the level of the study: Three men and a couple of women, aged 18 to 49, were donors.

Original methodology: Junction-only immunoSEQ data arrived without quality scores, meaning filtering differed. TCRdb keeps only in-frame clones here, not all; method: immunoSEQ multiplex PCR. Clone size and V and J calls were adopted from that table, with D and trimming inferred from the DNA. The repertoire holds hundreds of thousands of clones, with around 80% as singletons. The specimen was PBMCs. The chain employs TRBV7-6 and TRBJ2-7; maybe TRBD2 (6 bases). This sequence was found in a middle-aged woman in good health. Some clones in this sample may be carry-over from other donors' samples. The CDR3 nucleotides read TGTGCCAGCAGCCCCGGGGGTGGCTCCTACGAGCAGTACTTC. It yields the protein CASSPGGGSYEQYF. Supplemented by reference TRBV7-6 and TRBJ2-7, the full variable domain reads GAGVSQSPRYKVTKRGQDVALRCDPISGHVSLYWYRQALGQGPEFLTYFNYEAQQDKSGLPNDRFSAERPEGSISTLTIQRTEQRDSAMYRCASSPGGGSYEQYFGPGTRLTVT.